This T cell receptor (beta chain) was captured in a study of radiation and T cells in renal cell carcinoma. Looking at the study overall: Nephrectomy followed 15 Gy stereotactic body radiation by 4 weeks.

TCRdb keeps only in-frame clones here, not all; method: immunoSEQ multiplex PCR. The sample lists 90,000 to 100,000 clones; approximately 86% were seen once. V lost 4 bases and J 3 bases, leaving 10 bases between the germline ends. CDR3 length equals 13 residues. Per the germline V gene, CDR1 is SNHLY and CDR2 is FYNNEI. Regarding time point: baseline pretreatment blood. Indicated treatment: 15 Gy SBRT to primary tumor, nephrectomy 4 weeks later. After SBRT, blood was collected at 2 and 4 weeks, plus baseline. This rearrangement joins TRBV2 to TRBJ2-7; D remains unclear. This receptor was identified in a man aged 50 or older with renal cell carcinoma. This sample comprised blood, obtained from a patient whose treatment included radiotherapy and nephrectomy. The CDR3 region has the DNA TGTGCCAGCAGTGTCTCGCAACTCTACGAGCAGTACTTC. As protein: CASSVSQLYEQYF.